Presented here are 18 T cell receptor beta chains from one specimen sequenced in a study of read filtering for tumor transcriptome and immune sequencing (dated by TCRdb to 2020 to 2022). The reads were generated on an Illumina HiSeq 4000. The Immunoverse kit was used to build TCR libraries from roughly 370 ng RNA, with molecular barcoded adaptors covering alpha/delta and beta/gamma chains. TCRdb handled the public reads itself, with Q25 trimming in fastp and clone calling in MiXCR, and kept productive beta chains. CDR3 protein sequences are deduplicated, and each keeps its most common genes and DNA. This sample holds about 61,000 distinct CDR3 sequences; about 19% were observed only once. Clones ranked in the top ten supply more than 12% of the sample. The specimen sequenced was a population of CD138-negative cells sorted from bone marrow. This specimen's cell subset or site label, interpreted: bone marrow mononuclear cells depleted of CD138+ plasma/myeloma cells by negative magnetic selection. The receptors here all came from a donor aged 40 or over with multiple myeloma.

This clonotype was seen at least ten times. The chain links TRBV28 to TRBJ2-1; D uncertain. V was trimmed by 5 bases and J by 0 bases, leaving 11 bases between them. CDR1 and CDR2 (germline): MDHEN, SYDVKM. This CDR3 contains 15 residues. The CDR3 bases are TGTGCCAGCAGTCTCGCTACCCCCTCCTACAATGAGCAGTTCTTC. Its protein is CASSLATPSYNEQFF.

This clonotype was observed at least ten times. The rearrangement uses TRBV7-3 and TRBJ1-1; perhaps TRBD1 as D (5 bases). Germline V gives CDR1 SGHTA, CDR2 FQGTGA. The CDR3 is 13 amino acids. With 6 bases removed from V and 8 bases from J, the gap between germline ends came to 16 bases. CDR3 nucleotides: TGTGCCAGCAGATTGTTTGCTGGGGGGGAAGCTTTCTTT. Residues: CASRLFAGGEAFF. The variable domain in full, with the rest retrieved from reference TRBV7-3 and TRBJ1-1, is GAGVSQTPSNKVTEKGKYVELRCDPISGHTALYWYRQSLGQGPEFLIYFQGTGAADDSGLPNDRFFAVRPEGSVSTLKIQRTERGDSAVYLCASRLFAGGEAFFGQGTRLTVV.

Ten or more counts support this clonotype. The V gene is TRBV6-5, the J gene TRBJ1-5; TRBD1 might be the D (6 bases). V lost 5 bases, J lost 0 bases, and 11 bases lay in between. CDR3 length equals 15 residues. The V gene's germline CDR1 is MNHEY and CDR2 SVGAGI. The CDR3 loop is CASSPYRVSNQPQHF. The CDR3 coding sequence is TGTGCCAGCAGTCCCTACAGGGTTAGCAATCAGCCCCAGCATTTT.

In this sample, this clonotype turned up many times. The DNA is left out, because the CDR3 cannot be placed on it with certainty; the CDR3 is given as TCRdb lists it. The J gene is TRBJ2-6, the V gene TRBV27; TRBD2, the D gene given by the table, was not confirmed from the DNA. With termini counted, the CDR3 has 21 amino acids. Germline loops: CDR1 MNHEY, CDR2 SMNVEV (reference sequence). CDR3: CASSSSGLAGRISSGANVLTF.

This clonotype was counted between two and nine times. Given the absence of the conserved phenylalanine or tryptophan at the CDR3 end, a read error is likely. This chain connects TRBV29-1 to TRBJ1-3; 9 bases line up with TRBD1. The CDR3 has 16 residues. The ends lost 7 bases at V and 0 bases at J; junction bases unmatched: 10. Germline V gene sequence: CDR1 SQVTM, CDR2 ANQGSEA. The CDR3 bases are TGCAGCGGGGAACAGGGGGCTAATGACTCTGGAAACACCATATATTCT. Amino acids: CSGEQGANDSGNTIYS.

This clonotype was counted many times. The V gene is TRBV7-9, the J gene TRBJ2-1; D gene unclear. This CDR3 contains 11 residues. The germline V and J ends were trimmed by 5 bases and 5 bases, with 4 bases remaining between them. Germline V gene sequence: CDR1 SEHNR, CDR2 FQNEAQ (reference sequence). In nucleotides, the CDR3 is TGTGCCAGCAGCGCCAACAATGAGCAGTTCTTC. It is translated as CASSANNEQFF. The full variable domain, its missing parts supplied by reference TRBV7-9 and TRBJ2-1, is DTGVSQNPRHKITKRGQNVTFRCDPISEHNRLYWYRQTLGQGPEFLTYFQNEAQLEKSRLLSDRFSAERPKGSFSTLEIQRTEQGDSAMYLCASSANNEQFFGPGTRLTVL.

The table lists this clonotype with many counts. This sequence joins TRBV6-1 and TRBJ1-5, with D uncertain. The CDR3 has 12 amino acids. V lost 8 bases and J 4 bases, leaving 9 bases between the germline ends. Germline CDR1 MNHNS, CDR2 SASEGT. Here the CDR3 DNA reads TGTGCCAGCGGCCGGGCGAATCAGCCCCAGCATTTT. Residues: CASGRANQPQHF.

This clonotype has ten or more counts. This CDR3 reads CASSLTSGAGTDTQYF. Here the CDR3 DNA reads TGTGCCAGCAGCTTGACTAGCGGGGCCGGCACAGATACGCAGTATTTT. The chain links TRBV7-3 to TRBJ2-3; TRBD2 matches 11 bases. The CDR3 consists of 16 residues. Trimming at V came to 3 bases and at J to 1 base, leaving 3 bases not matched to a gene. Germline V lookup: CDR1 SGHTA, CDR2 FQGTGA.

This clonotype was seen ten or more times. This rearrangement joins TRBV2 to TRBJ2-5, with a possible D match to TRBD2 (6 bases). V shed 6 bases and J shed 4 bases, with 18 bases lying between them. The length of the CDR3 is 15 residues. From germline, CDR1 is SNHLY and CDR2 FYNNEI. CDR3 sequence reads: CASSHSGRSVETQYF. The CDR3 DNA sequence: TGTGCCAGCAGCCATTCAGGGAGGTCGGTAGAGACCCAGTACTTC.

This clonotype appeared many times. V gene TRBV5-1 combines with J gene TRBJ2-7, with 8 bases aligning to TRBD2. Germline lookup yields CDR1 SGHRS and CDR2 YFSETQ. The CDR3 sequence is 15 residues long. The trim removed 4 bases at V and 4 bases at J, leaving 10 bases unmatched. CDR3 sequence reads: CASSLVRAGDYEQYF. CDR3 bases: TGCGCCAGCAGCCTCGTAAGAGCGGGGGATTACGAGCAGTACTTC. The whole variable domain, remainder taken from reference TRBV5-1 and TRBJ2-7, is KAGVTQTPRYLIKTRGQQVTLSCSPISGHRSVSWYQQTPGQGLQFLFEYFSETQRNKGNFPGRFSGRQFSNSRSEMNVSTLELGDSALYLCASSLVRAGDYEQYFGPGTRLTVT.

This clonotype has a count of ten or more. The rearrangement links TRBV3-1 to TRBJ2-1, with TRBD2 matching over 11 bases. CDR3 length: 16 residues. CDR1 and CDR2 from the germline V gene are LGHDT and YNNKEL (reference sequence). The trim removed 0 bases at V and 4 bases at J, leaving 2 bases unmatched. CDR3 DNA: TGTGCCAGCAGCCAAGAAGTAGCGGGAGGGTACAATGAGCAGTTCTTC. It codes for CASSQEVAGGYNEQFF.

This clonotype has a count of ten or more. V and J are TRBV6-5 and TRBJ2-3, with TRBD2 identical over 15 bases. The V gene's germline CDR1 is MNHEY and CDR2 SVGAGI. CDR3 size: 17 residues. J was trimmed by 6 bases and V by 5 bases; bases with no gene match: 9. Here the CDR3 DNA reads TGTGCCAGCAGTCGCAGGACTAGCGGGGGGGCCGGGGATACGCAGTATTTT. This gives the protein CASSRRTSGGAGDTQYF.

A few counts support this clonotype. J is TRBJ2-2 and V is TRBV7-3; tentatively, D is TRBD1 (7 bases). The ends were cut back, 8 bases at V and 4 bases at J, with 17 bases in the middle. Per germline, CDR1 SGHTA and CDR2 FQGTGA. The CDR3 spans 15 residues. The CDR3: CASARRGQGTGELFF. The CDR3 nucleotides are TGTGCCAGCGCACGGAGGGGGCAGGGCACCGGGGAGCTGTTTTTT.

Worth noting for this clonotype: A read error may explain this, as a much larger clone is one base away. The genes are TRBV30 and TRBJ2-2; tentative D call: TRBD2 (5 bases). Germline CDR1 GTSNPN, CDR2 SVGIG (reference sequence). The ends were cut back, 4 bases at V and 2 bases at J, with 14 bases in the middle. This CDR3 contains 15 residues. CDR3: CAWNPLAENTGELFF. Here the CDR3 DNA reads TGTGCCTGGAATCCGCTAGCCGAAAACACCGGGGAGCTGTTTTTT. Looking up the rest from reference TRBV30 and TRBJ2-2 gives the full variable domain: SQTIHQWPATLVQPVGSPLSLECTVEGTSNPNLYWYRQAAGRGLQLLFYSVGIGQISSEVPQNLSASRPQDRQFILSSKKLLLSDSGFYLCAWNPLAENTGELFFGEGSRLTVL.

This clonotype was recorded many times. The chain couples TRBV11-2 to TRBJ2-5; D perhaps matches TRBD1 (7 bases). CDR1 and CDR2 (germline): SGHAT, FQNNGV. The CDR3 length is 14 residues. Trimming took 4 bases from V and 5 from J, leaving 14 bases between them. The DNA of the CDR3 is TGTGCCAGCAGCTCCGGAGGGGGCAGGGAGACCCAGTACTTC. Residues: CASSSGGGRETQYF.

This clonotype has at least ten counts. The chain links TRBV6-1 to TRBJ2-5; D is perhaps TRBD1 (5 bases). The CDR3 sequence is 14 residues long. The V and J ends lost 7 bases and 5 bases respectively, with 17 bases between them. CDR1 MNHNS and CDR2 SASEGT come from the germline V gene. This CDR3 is CASNRQGSLETQYF. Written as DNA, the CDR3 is TGTGCCAGCAATCGGCAGGGAAGTTTGGAGACCCAGTACTTC.

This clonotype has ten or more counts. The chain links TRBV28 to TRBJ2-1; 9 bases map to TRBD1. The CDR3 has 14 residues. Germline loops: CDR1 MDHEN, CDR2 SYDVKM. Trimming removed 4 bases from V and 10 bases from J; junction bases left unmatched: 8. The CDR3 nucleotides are TGTGCCAGCAGTTCCGGGACAGGGTCGGGAGAGCAGTTCTTC. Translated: CASSSGTGSGEQFF. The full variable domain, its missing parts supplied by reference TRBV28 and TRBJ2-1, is DVKVTQSSRYLVKRTGEKVFLECVQDMDHENMFWYRQDPGLGLRLIYFSYDVKMKEKGDIPEGYSVSREKKERFSLILESASTNQTSMYLCASSSGTGSGEQFFGPGTRLTVL.

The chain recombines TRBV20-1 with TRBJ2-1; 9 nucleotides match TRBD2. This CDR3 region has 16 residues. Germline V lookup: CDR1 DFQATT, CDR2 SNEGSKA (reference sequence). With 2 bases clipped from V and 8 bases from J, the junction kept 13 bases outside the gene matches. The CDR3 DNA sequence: TGCAGTGCTAGATCGGGAACTGGCGGGAGGGGTGATGAGCAGTTCTTC. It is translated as CSARSGTGGRGDEQFF.